The clone carrying this T cell receptor beta chain was detected a few times. The data are from a study of sequential checkpoint blockade in melanoma. Overall study: Randomization was 1:1 between first-line nivolumab→ipilimumab and ipilimumab→nivolumab. After both sequences, patients received maintenance nivolumab.

This table comes from immunoSEQ multiplex PCR, and its TCRdb copy is limited to in-frame clones, with some not included. Among under 9,500 clones listed, 57% were seen once. Described treatment: randomized to nivolumab then ipilimumab (arm A) or the reverse (arm B). No patient had prior DNA-damaging chemotherapy. Sorted cells were live CD3+CD8+, lacking CD19 and CD56, from PBMCs. V lost 8 bases, J lost 7 bases, and 14 bases lay in between. The germline CDR1 and CDR2 sequences are MNHEY and SVGAGI. The CDR3 contains 12 residues. The source was CD8+ T cells sorted from blood (inferred from file names), collected from a patient given nivolumab and ipilimumab in sequence. This chain connects TRBV6-5 to TRBJ1-1; D possibly corresponds to TRBD1 (5 bases). This clonotype originated in a human donor with melanoma. The CDR3 DNA follows: TGTGCCAGCGAAACAGGTGTTTTTGAAGCTTTCTTT. Its translation: CASETGVFEAFF.